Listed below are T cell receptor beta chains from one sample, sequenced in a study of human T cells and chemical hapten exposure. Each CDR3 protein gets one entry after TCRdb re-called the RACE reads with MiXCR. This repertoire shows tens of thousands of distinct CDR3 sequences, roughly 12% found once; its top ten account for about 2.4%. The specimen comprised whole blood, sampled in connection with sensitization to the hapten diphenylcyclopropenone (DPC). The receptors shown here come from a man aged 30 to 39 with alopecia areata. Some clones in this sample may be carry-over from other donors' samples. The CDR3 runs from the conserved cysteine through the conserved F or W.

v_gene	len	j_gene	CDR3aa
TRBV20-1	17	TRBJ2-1	CSAMDLAGAISYNEQFF
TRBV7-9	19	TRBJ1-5	CASSLEPGQGAGGNQPQHF
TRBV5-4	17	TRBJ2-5	CASSAGLAGTTEETQYF
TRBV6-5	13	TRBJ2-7	CASSYNEHFEQYF
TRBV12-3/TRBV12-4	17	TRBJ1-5	CASSPSGPPWGNQPQHF
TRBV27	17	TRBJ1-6	CASAPVGGDGHNSPLHF
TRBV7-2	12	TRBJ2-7	CASSLLTYEQYF
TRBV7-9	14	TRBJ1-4	CASSSSGTNEKLFF
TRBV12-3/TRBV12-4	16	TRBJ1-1	CASRRGPGQGNTEAFF
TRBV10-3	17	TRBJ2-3	CAISESIGGGPTDTQYF
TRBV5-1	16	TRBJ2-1	CASRPDPGRGINEQFF
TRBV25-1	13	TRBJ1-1	CASSELGQREAFF
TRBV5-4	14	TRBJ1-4	CASSSPGEGEKLFF
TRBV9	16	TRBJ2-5	CASSVGASGAQETQYF
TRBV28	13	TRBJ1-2	CASSQETTTGYTF
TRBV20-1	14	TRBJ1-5	CSARDWGRNQPQHF
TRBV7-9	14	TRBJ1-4	CASSLNSFNEKLFF
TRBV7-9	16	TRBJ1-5	CASSLIGQGGNQPQHF
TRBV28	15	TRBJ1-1	CASNSETGGSTEAFF
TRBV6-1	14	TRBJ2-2	CASGAGVNTGELFF
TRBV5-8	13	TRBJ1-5	CASSLGPNQPQHF
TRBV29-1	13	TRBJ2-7	CSVTRQQSYEQYF
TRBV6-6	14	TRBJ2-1	CASGGTSGGFEQFF
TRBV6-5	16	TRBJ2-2	CASRESSAWGTGELFF
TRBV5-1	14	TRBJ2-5	CASSDGQFSETQYF
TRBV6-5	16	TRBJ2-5	CASSPPVTGALETQYF
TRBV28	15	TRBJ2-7	CASTPQTGGYGEQYF
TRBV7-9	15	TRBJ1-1	CASSEEGHKKVGAFF
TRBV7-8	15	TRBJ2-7	CASSSTTGRRGEQYF
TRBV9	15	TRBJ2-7	CASSRQGAAAYEQYF
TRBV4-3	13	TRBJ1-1	CASSQAGNTEAFF
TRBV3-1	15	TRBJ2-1	CASSQQGRTYNEQFF
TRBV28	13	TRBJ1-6	CASSLPQGQTLHF
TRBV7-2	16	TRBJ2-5	CASTQGPRGLGETQYF